This paragraph covers one T cell receptor (beta chain) sequence. This specimen belongs to a study of Ad26.COV2.S vaccination and SARS-CoV-2 variants. Study summary: By the intramuscular route, Ad26.COV2.S was given once, or twice 56 days apart.

Documented treatment: some 20 received Ad26.COV2.S at low or high dose, single or two shots; about 5 received placebo; per-sample allocation not given. After the first vaccine or placebo injection, samples were drawn on day 63. The vaccine antigen was prefusion-stabilized Wuhan SARS-CoV-2 spike. Method: immunoSEQ multiplex PCR; TCRdb's copy keeps in-frame clones and lacks some. Among about 680,000 clones listed, about 89% were seen once. Germline loops: CDR1 SNHLY, CDR2 FYNNEI. The CDR3 length is 15 residues. Trimming at V came to 5 bases and at J to 5 bases, leaving 6 bases not matched to a gene. The chain couples TRBV2 to TRBJ2-4; 10 bases align to TRBD2. Material: peripheral blood, obtained in a trial of Ad26.COV2.S vaccine versus placebo. The source of this sequence is a person between 18 and 60 years old who received the Ad26.COV2.S COVID-19 vaccine or a placebo. CDR3 in DNA: TGTGCCAGCAGTCCGCTACTAGCGGGACAAAACATTCAGTACTTC. Its protein is CASSPLLAGQNIQYF.